The 12 T cell receptor beta chains below were found in one sample sequenced in a study of CXCR3-negative and CXCR3-positive naive CD8 T cells. Broader study findings: Comparison of naive cells showed more hydrophobic TRB CDR3s in CXCR3-positive than in CXCR3-negative naive cells.

Via 5' RACE with UMI labels, TRB cDNA libraries were prepared. TCRdb re-analyzed the 5' RACE reads; it lists each CDR3 protein once, without DNA. The sample has some 120,000 distinct CDR3 sequences. These receptors' antigens are unknown. The sequenced material came from naive CXCR3+ CD8+ T cells from blood. The subset here: CD45RO-CCR7+CD27+CD95- naive CD8+ T cells expressing CXCR3 (TNR3+). The receptors stem from a human donor in good health. Some clones in this sample may be carry-over from other donors' samples.

V and J are TRBV25-1 and TRBJ1-1; the D call from TCRdb, TRBD1, cannot be confirmed without DNA. Germline V gene lookup returns CDR1 MGHDK and CDR2 SYGVNS. This CDR3 contains 17 residues. This CDR3 reads CASSEYGTGKLNTEAFF.

The genes are TRBV20-1 and TRBJ1-6; as DNA is missing, the TRBD1 call by TCRdb cannot be tested. The CDR3 length is 12 residues. Germline CDR1 and CDR2: DFQATT and SNEGSKA (reference sequence). CDR3 protein: CSARQGNSPLHF.

The rearrangement uses TRBV2 and TRBJ2-7; TCRdb's D call of TRBD2 is untestable without DNA. Germline assignment: CDR1 SNHLY and CDR2 FYNNEI. The CDR3 runs 16 residues. The CDR3 is CASNNKGTGPGHEQYF. The variable domain in full, completed from reference TRBV2 and TRBJ2-7, reads EPEVTQTPSHQVTQMGQEVILRCVPISNHLYFYWYRQILGQKVEFLVSFYNNEISEKSEIFDDQFSVERPDGSNFTLKIRSTKLEDSAMYFCASNNKGTGPGHEQYFGPGTRLTVT.

The chain is built from TRBV28 and TRBJ1-2; TCRdb picks TRBD1, but there is no DNA to check that call. The germline gives CDR1 MDHEN, CDR2 SYDVKM. This CDR3 is 11 amino acids long. CDR3 residues: CASSRSNGYTF.

Here the CDR3 reads CASRKMGDRLNTEAFF. This chain connects TRBV19 to TRBJ1-1; TCRdb indicates TRBD1, and absent DNA this call remains unverified. Germline V gene data show CDR1 as LNHDA and CDR2 as SQIVND (reference sequence). This CDR3 contains 16 residues.

The V and J genes are TRBV5-6 and TRBJ2-1; lacking DNA, the TRBD2 call made by TCRdb goes unchecked. The CDR3 loop spans 15 amino acids. The V gene's germline CDR1 is SGHDT and CDR2 YYEEEE. The CDR3 here is CASSLGTSGALEQFF.

V gene TRBV7-9 combines with J gene TRBJ2-3; the D gene TCRdb calls, TRBD1, cannot be checked with no DNA. The CDR3 sequence is 14 residues long. Germline CDR1 is SEHNR and CDR2 is FQNEAQ (reference sequence). The CDR3 region is CASSTTGSTDTQYF.

The V and J genes are TRBV18 and TRBJ1-1. Germline values: CDR1 KGHSH, CDR2 LQKENI. The CDR3 is made up of 14 amino acids. CDR3 in amino acids: CASSPGVTNTEAFF. The full variable domain, rest sourced from reference TRBV18 and TRBJ1-1, is NAGVMQNPRHLVRRRGQEARLRCSPMKGHSHVYWYRQLPEEGLKFMVYLQKENIIDESGMPKERFSAEFPKEGPSILRIQQVVRGDSAAYFCASSPGVTNTEAFFGQGTRLTVV.

The chain employs TRBV7-6 and TRBJ2-2; TCRdb designates TRBD1, a call that cannot be tested without DNA. This CDR3 is 16 amino acids long. The germline gives CDR1 SGHVS, CDR2 FNYEAQ. The CDR3 region is CASSLAGQGLSGELFF.

The rearrangement links TRBV29-1 to TRBJ2-5. The CDR3 has 12 residues. Germline V lookup: CDR1 SQVTM, CDR2 ANQGSEA. The CDR3 spells CSVVDHKETQYF. The full variable domain, in which reference TRBV29-1 and TRBJ2-5 provide the parts outside the CDR3, is SAVISQKPSRDICQRGTSLTIQCQVDSQVTMMFWYRQQPGQSLTLIATANQGSEATYESGFVIDKFPISRPNLTFSTLTVSNMSPEDSSIYLCSVVDHKETQYFGPGTRLLVL.

V usage is TRBV9 and J usage is TRBJ1-6; the TCRdb call, TRBD1, lacks DNA for checking. Per germline, CDR1 SGDLS and CDR2 YYNGEE. This CDR3 has 15 amino acids. CDR3 sequence: CASSVTSGHNSPLHF.

V usage is TRBV19 and J usage is TRBJ2-1; TCRdb's assignment of TRBD1 cannot be checked, as there is no DNA. Germline CDR1 LNHDA, CDR2 SQIVND (reference sequence). The CDR3 totals 16 residues. The CDR3 sequence: CASSTVQSSIYNEQFF.